This TCR beta chain is from a study of post-analysis software for immune sequencing data. The overall study: Some patients lacked subtype; others had relapsing-remitting, secondary progressive or progressive-relapsing disease. The study's findings and limits: With TRBV5-6, TRBV5-1 and TRBV20-1 included, several TRBV segments were more frequent in patients than in controls. Controls showed significantly higher normalized Chao1 diversity than did multiple sclerosis patients. Samples from one preparation batch, clustered by F measure, grouped strongly together.

Researchers reported that TCR beta cDNA libraries carried unique molecular identifiers. TCRdb re-called the PCR reads with MiXCR, one entry per CDR3 protein. The data hold about 770,000 distinct CDR3 sequences, with 40% to 55% observed a single time. Note on this clonotype: The antigen is not known.

Trimming took off 2 bases at V and 4 bases at J, with 15 bases between the two ends. Germline V gives CDR1 SGHAT, CDR2 FQNNGV. The length of the CDR3 is 17 residues. The chain joins TRBV11-2 to TRBJ1-6, with D tentatively TRBD1 (5 bases). Material: blood. The source is a girl aged 5 to 17 with multiple sclerosis. CDR3 sequence (DNA): TGTGCCAGCAGCTTAATCCCCTCGACAGCGTATAATTCACCCCTCCACTTT. Its translation: CASSLIPSTAYNSPLHF.